Following are 22 T cell receptor beta chains from one sample sequenced in a study of cytomegalovirus exposure and HLA in healthy donors. 60 Vbeta and 13 Jbeta primers were used in PCR. The assay was immunoSEQ multiplex PCR, and TCRdb's table has in-frame clones only and misses some. The profile covers approximately 100,000 clones, with 81% appearing a single time and over 2% taken by the ten largest. Sequences were obtained from PBMCs. All receptors come from a woman younger than 45 in good health and CMV-seronegative.

The rearrangement uses TRBV2 and TRBJ2-1, with a weak D call TRBD2 (5 bases). Germline V CDR1 and CDR2: SNHLY, FYNNEI. The V end was cut by 5 bases, the J end by 3 bases, with 5 bases between. The CDR3 consists of 12 residues. As DNA, the CDR3 is TGTGCCAGCAGTCGGGACTACAATGAGCAGTTCTTC. Encoded protein: CASSRDYNEQFF.

This clone was picked up a small number of times. The rearrangement links TRBV6-6 to TRBJ2-7; TRBD1 agrees at 7 bases. The CDR3 runs 16 residues. Unmatched junction bases numbered 13, after V lost 7 bases and J lost 1 base. Germline V gene lookup returns CDR1 MNHNY and CDR2 SVGAGI (reference sequence). In DNA form, the CDR3 reads TGTGCCAGCATTAAAACTCGCCGGGACAGTTCCTACGAGCAGTACTTC. It is translated as CASIKTRRDSSYEQYF.

The CDR3 bases are TGTGCCAGCTCATCGGACGGAGGCCGCTATGGCTACACCTTC. Translation gives CASSSDGGRYGYTF. J is TRBJ1-2 and V is TRBV18; no clear D gene. Germline V gives CDR1 KGHSH, CDR2 LQKENI. This CDR3 is built from 14 residues. V shed 5 bases and J shed 4 bases, with 14 bases lying between them.

The V gene is TRBV27, the J gene TRBJ1-5, with 7 nucleotides matching TRBD1. Germline CDR1 is MNHEY and CDR2 is SMNVEV (reference sequence). With V trimmed by 6 bases and J by 6 bases, 11 bases remained unmatched. This CDR3 spans 15 amino acids. The CDR3 spells CASSANQQGVQPQHF. Here the CDR3 DNA reads TGTGCCAGCAGCGCCAACCAGCAGGGGGTTCAGCCCCAGCATTTT.

This clone showed up just once. V gene TRBV28 combines with J gene TRBJ1-2; no reliable D call. This CDR3 is built from 13 residues. V was pared by 5 bases and J by 0 bases, with 7 bases between. Per germline, CDR1 MDHEN and CDR2 SYDVKM. CDR3: CASSRASNYGYTF. CDR3 DNA: TGTGCCAGCAGTCGAGCATCTAACTATGGCTACACCTTC.

CDR3 nucleotides: TGTGCCAGTAGTATAGATCGCGGGAGGGACTCGCAGTATTTT. Translation gives CASSIDRGRDSQYF. The rearrangement joins TRBV19 to TRBJ2-3, with 9 bases identical to TRBD2. The germline gives CDR1 LNHDA, CDR2 SQIVND (reference sequence). The CDR3 has 14 residues. Trimming cost V 0 bases and J 10 bases; bases outside gene matches: 5.

The rearrangement uses TRBV7-9 and TRBJ2-3; D unclear. The germline V gene has CDR1 SEHNR and CDR2 FQNEAQ (reference sequence). V was trimmed by 7 bases and J by 1 base, leaving 12 bases between them. This CDR3 is 14 amino acids long. The DNA for the CDR3 is TGTGCCAGCACCCCATCGTCAGGCACAGATACGCAGTATTTT. The encoded protein is CASTPSSGTDTQYF.

V usage is TRBV18 and J usage is TRBJ2-7; TRBD1 is a possible D gene (6 bases). In germline, CDR1 is KGHSH, CDR2 LQKENI. The CDR3 has 14 amino acids. Trimming took 5 bases from V and 1 from J, leaving 12 bases between them. The chain's CDR3 is CASSSDSGSYEQYF. CDR3 nucleotide sequence: TGTGCCAGCTCATCGGACAGCGGTTCCTACGAGCAGTACTTC.

The V gene is TRBV27, the J gene TRBJ2-1; D is unresolved. The V gene's germline CDR1 is MNHEY and CDR2 SMNVEV (reference sequence). Trimming cost V 5 bases and J 8 bases, with 16 bases left between them. The CDR3 sequence is 14 residues long. This CDR3 is CASSKAMRFDEQFF. CDR3 sequence (DNA): TGTGCCAGCAGTAAGGCCATGAGGTTCGATGAGCAGTTCTTC.

V gene TRBV7-9 combines with J gene TRBJ2-3; D possibly corresponds to TRBD1 (5 bases). Germline CDR1 is SEHNR and CDR2 is FQNEAQ (reference sequence). V was trimmed by 5 bases and J by 1 base, leaving 22 bases between them. This CDR3 is 18 amino acids long. This chain's CDR3 is CASSPQRGPKGRTDTQYF. The CDR3 DNA is TGTGCCAGCAGCCCCCAAAGGGGCCCTAAGGGCCGCACAGATACGCAGTATTTT.

This sequence joins TRBV5-1 and TRBJ2-3; 8 bases align to TRBD2. This CDR3 comprises 16 residues. The junction had 6 bases not matched to a gene; V was cut back by 0 bases and J by 3 bases. Germline-derived CDR1 and CDR2 are SGHRS and YFSETQ. The CDR3 coding sequence is TGCGCCAGCAGCTTGGGTAGCGGGATGGGTACAGATACGCAGTATTTT. This translates into CASSLGSGMGTDTQYF. Complete variable domain (other parts from reference TRBV5-1 and TRBJ2-3): KAGVTQTPRYLIKTRGQQVTLSCSPISGHRSVSWYQQTPGQGLQFLFEYFSETQRNKGNFPGRFSGRQFSNSRSEMNVSTLELGDSALYLCASSLGSGMGTDTQYFGPGTRLTVL.

The chain couples TRBV28 to TRBJ2-2, with 10 bases that match TRBD2. Germline V gives CDR1 MDHEN, CDR2 SYDVKM. CDR3 length equals 14 residues. Trimming cost V 10 bases and J 6 bases; bases outside gene matches: 8. CDR3 sequence (DNA): TGTGCCACCGGGACTAGCGTCCCCCCCGGGGAGCTGTTTTTT. Its protein product is CATGTSVPPGELFF.

The V gene is TRBV29-1, the J gene TRBJ2-2, with D possibly being TRBD2 (6 bases). Trimming pared 4 bases from V and 3 bases from J, leaving 6 bases between. Germline CDR1 SQVTM, CDR2 ANQGSEA. The CDR3 sequence is 12 residues long. CDR3 loop: CSVGRDTGELFF. In nucleotides, the CDR3 is TGCAGCGTTGGGAGGGACACCGGGGAGCTGTTTTTT.

This chain joins TRBV9 and TRBJ2-7, with D perhaps matching TRBD2 (6 bases). The CDR3 is made up of 14 amino acids. V shed 2 bases and J shed 3 bases, with 12 bases lying between them. Germline V lookup: CDR1 SGDLS, CDR2 YYNGEE. The CDR3 loop reads CASSVGGPNYEQYF. CDR3 nucleotides: TGTGCCAGCAGCGTGGGAGGTCCCAACTACGAGCAGTACTTC. Using reference TRBV9 and TRBJ2-7 for the parts outside the CDR3, the full variable domain is DSGVTQTPKHLITATGQRVTLRCSPRSGDLSVYWYQQSLDQGLQFLIQYYNGEERAKGNILERFSAQQFPDLHSELNLSSLELGDSALYFCASSVGGPNYEQYFGPGTRLTVT.

This chain links TRBV7-9 with TRBJ2-1; tentative D call: TRBD2 (6 bases). The germline V gene has CDR1 SEHNR and CDR2 FQNEAQ (reference sequence). Between the trimmed V and J ends, which lost 3 bases and 0 bases, there was a span of 9 bases. The CDR3 runs to 15 residues. Here the CDR3 reads CASSFPGSSYNEQFF. The CDR3 coding sequence is TGTGCCAGCAGCTTTCCCGGGAGCTCCTACAATGAGCAGTTCTTC.

This clone has just one count. V gene TRBV7-9 combines with J gene TRBJ2-7, with a tentative D call TRBD1 (6 bases). The germline gives CDR1 SEHNR, CDR2 FQNEAQ (reference sequence). V was clipped by 1 base and J by 4 bases, with 17 bases between them. This CDR3 has 16 amino acids. The CDR3 region has the DNA TGTGCCAGCAGCTTAGGAGAAGGCAGGGGAATGTACGAGCAGTACTTC. Translation gives CASSLGEGRGMYEQYF.

The chain carries TRBV7-2 and TRBJ1-5; 8 bases line up with TRBD1. The CDR3 covers 14 residues. Per the germline V gene, CDR1 is SGHTA and CDR2 is FQGNSA. Trimming cost V 5 bases and J 5 bases; bases outside gene matches: 5. CDR3 bases: TGTGCCAGCAGCCCCGACAGGGGAGATCAGCCCCAGCATTTT. Its translation is CASSPDRGDQPQHF. Full variable domain (outside the CDR3, taken from reference TRBV7-2 and TRBJ1-5): GAGVSQSPSNKVTEKGKDVELRCDPISGHTALYWYRQSLGQGLEFLIYFQGNSAPDKSGLPSDRFSAERTGGSVSTLTIQRTQQEDSAVYLCASSPDRGDQPQHFGDGTRLSIL.

As DNA, the CDR3 is TGTGCCAGTAGCCTGGGACTAGCGGAAAACACCGGGGAGCTGTTTTTT. It is translated as CASSLGLAENTGELFF. The chain combines TRBV19 with TRBJ2-2; TRBD2 agrees at 11 bases. Losses at the gene ends were 6 bases for V and 2 bases for J; bases not matched to a gene: 5. The length of the CDR3 is 16 residues. The germline gives CDR1 LNHDA, CDR2 SQIVND (reference sequence).

Remarks on this clone: One junction end disagrees with the germline gene, perhaps due to a read error. The chain recombines TRBV7-9 with TRBJ1-1, with TRBD1 matching 9 bases. From germline, CDR1 is SEHNR and CDR2 FQNEAQ (reference sequence). CDR3 length: 16 residues. CDR3 sequence: CSSSTRDRVMNTEAFF. The CDR3, as DNA: TGTTCCAGCAGCACCCGGGACAGGGTAATGAACACTGAAGCTTTCTTT.

The sample holds a few counts of this clone. The chain combines TRBV30 with TRBJ2-3; 10 bases fit TRBD2. Germline assignment: CDR1 GTSNPN and CDR2 SVGIG (reference sequence). The CDR3 spans 15 residues. Here the CDR3 DNA reads TGTGCGAGAAAATCGACTAGCGGGTCCACAGATACGCAGTATTTT. Protein: CARKSTSGSTDTQYF. The complete variable domain, with remaining parts taken from reference TRBV30 and TRBJ2-3, reads SQTIHQWPATLVQPVGSPLSLECTVEGTSNPNLYWYRQAAGRGLQLLFYSVGIGQISSEVPQNLSASRPQDRQFILSSKKLLLSDSGFYLCARKSTSGSTDTQYFGPGTRLTVL.

The CDR3 sequence: CASSQGPNCEQYF. The CDR3 nucleotides are TGCGCCAGCAGCCAAGGCCCGAACTGCGAGCAGTACTTC. V is TRBV4-3 and J is TRBJ2-7; D unclear. V lost 1 base and J lost 6, with 10 bases in between. This CDR3 region has 13 residues. Per germline, CDR1 LGHNA and CDR2 YSLEER.

The chain is built from TRBV6-4 and TRBJ2-1; 12 nucleotides match TRBD2. Germline V gene sequence: CDR1 MRHNA, CDR2 SNTAGT. The V and J ends lost 11 bases and 3 bases, in that order; junction bases with no gene match: 8. The CDR3 extends over 15 amino acids. The CDR3 protein is CAGGLAGAFYNEQFF. The CDR3 DNA follows: TGTGCCGGGGGACTAGCGGGCGCATTCTACAATGAGCAGTTCTTC.